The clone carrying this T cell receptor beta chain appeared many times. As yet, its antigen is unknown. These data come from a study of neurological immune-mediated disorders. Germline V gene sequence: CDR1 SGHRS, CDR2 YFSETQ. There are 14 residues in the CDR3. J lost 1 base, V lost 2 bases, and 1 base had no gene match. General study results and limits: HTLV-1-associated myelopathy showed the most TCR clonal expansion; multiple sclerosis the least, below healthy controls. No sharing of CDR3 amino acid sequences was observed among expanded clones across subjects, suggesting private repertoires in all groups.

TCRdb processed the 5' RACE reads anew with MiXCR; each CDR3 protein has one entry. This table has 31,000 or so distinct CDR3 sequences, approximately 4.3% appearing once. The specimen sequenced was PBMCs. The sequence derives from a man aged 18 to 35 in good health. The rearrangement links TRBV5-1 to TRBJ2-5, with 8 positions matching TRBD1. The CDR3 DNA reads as TGCGCCAGCAGCTTAGGACAGGGCCAAGAGACCCAGTACTTC. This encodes CASSLGQGQETQYF.